This T cell receptor beta chain was obtained from a study of shared clonotypes between healthy human individuals. The overall study: CD8 memory received one plate per donor, CD8 naive two, CD4 memory three and CD4 naive three.

Overall study findings and caveats: Naive subsets typically showed greater estimated richness than memory subsets. Large sequencing depth failed to make sorted-subset sequencing complete, rarefaction showed.

Trimming at V came to 3 bases and at J to 2 bases, leaving 6 bases not matched to a gene. Germline V gene lookup returns CDR1 SGHTA and CDR2 FQGNSA. The CDR3 length is 15 residues. Points on this clone: Its antigen is as yet unknown.

Sequencing was at deep level. Libraries were prepared by immunoSEQ multiplex PCR; TCRdb keeps only in-frame clonotypes and omits some of them. The sample has some 1,100,000 clones; approximately 78% are singletons. Sequenced material: memory CD4+ T cells from PBMCs. Described subset: CD45RA-negative fraction. The genes are TRBV7-2 and TRBJ2-7; 8 bases agree with TRBD1. The clonotype comes from a man in his late teens or twenties in good health. Some clones in this sample may be carry-over from other donors' samples. The DNA for the CDR3 is TGTGCCAGCAGCTTTGGACAGGGAAAGACCTACGAGCAGTACTTC. Translating it yields CASSFGQGKTYEQYF.